The T cell receptor (beta chain) under discussion was sequenced for a study of blood T cell repertoires in COVID-19. Study in general: Researchers got acute and convalescent COVID-19 samples from the United States, Italy and Spain. T cells, B-cell-depleted T cells, or PBMCs supplied cDNA or gDNA.

Germline V lookup: CDR1 SGHTA, CDR2 FQGNSA. The CDR3 length is 14 residues. The V gene end was trimmed by 5 bases and the J gene end by 2 bases; junction bases not matched to a gene: 5. Authors' processing steps: Using reference gene primer amplification, nucleated cell counts were estimated. Assay: immunoSEQ multiplex PCR; the TCRdb copy retains only in-frame clones and omits some. V, J and clone size were drawn from that table, and D and trimming were deduced from the DNA. Altogether 16,000 or so clones are present, approximately 90% being singletons, with the ten largest covering approximately 10%.

The sequence was obtained from a man aged 80 or over with acute or convalescent COVID-19. The sample was peripheral blood. This chain joins TRBV7-2 and TRBJ2-7, with 8 bases aligning to TRBD1. The DNA of the CDR3 is TGTGCCAGCAGCCCTGGGACAGGCCCCTACGAGCAGTACTTC. Its translation: CASSPGTGPYEQYF.